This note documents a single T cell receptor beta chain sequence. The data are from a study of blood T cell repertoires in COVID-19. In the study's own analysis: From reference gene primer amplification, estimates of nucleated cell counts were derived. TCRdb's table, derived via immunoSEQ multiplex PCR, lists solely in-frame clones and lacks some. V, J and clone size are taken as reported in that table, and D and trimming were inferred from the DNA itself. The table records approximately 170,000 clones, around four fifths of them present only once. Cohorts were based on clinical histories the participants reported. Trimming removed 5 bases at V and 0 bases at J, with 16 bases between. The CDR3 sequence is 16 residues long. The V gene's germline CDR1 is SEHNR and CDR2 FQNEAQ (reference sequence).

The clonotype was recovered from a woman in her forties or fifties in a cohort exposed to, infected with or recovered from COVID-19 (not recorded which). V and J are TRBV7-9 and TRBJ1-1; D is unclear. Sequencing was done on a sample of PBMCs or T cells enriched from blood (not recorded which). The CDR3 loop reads CASSPRRGSLNTEAFF. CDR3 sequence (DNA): TGTGCCAGCAGCCCCCGACGAGGCAGCTTGAACACTGAAGCTTTCTTT.